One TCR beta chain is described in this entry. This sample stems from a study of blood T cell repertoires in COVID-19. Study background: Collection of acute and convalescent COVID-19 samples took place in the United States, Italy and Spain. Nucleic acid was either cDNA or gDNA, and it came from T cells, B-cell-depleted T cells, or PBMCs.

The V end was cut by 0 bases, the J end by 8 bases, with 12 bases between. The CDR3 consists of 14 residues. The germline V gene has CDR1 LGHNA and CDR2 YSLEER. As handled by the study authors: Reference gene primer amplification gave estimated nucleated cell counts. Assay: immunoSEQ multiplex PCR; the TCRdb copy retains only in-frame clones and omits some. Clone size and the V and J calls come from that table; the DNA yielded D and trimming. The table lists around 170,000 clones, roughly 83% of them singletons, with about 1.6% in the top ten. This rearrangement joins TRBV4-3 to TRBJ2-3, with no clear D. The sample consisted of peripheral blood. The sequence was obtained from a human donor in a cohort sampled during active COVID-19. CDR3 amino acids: CASSQEGVAGTQYF. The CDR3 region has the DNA TGCGCCAGCAGCCAAGAAGGAGTAGCCGGTACGCAGTATTTT.